Sequencing of this T cell receptor beta chain was carried out in a study of shared clonotypes between healthy human individuals. Looking at the study overall: Each donor contributed plates that comprised three CD4 naive, three CD4 memory, two CD8 naive and one CD8 memory. Findings of the study overall: Measured sharing among donors was expected to vary with sequencing depth.

V was cut by 1 base and J by 5 bases, with 8 bases left in between. CDR1 is SEHNR, CDR2 FQNEAQ, per germline (reference sequence). The CDR3 loop spans 13 amino acids. Comments on this clone: Its cognate antigen is unknown. The sample holds other DNA sequences that translate to the same CDR3.

The healthy adult donors were HIV-negative and reported no recent acute infections or vaccinations. Every donor was a Caucasian adult from Nashville, Tennessee. Clones were read by immunoSEQ multiplex PCR, and TCRdb kept only the in-frame ones, dropping some. This sample carries approximately 1,500,000 clones, roughly 96% of them seen once, and the ten largest clones take over 1%. Sample: naive CD4+ T cells sorted from blood. Indicated subset: CD45RA+ positively selected. This chain joins TRBV7-9 and TRBJ1-2; D is undetermined. The TCR was taken from a man aged 25-45 years in good health. The CDR3 region has the DNA TGTGCCAGCAGCTTAGGCCAGGATTATGGCTACACCTTC. This encodes CASSLGQDYGYTF. The full variable domain, with the rest looked up from reference TRBV7-9 and TRBJ1-2, is DTGVSQNPRHKITKRGQNVTFRCDPISEHNRLYWYRQTLGQGPEFLTYFQNEAQLEKSRLLSDRFSAERPKGSFSTLEIQRTEQGDSAMYLCASSLGQDYGYTFGSGTRLTVV.